The 23 T cell receptor beta chains listed next were all sequenced from one sample in a study of CD8 T cells in ankylosing spondylitis. Via MiXCR, TCRdb re-called the 5' RACE reads, giving one row per CDR3 protein. This table has about 440,000 distinct CDR3 sequences, about a sixth appearing once. Study-level findings and limits: Characteristic of ankylosing spondylitis blood, it appeared, was a TCR beta motif comprising 7 to 9 highly homologous variants.

No antigens are known for them. The source material was blood, either unsorted or a sorted T cell fraction (not recorded which). The receptors come from a male donor with ankylosing spondylitis.

V gene TRBV25-1 combines with J gene TRBJ1-6; D might be TRBD1 (5 bases). The CDR3 is 13 amino acids. V gave up 4 bases and J gave up 7 bases, with 8 bases separating them. CDR1 and CDR2 from the germline V gene are MGHDK and SYGVNS. The CDR3: CASSAGRNSPLHF. CDR3 nucleotides: TGTGCCAGCAGTGCAGGGAGAAATTCACCCCTCCACTTT.

The chain is built from TRBV12-3 or TRBV12-4 and TRBJ1-6, with D possibly being TRBD1 (5 bases). Between the trimmed V and J ends, which lost 3 bases and 6 bases, there was a span of 9 bases. This CDR3 spans 14 amino acids. DNA of the CDR3: TGTGCCAGCAGTTTTTGGGGCCTTAATTCACCCCTCCACTTT. This encodes CASSFWGLNSPLHF.

The rearrangement uses TRBV27 and TRBJ2-7, with TRBD2 matching over 10 bases. J gave up 0 bases and V 5 bases, and 13 bases lay outside the gene matches. The germline CDR1 and CDR2 sequences are MNHEY and SMNVEV (reference sequence). The CDR3 consists of 18 residues. CDR3 nucleotides: TGTGCCAGCAGTACCAGGACTAGCGGAAGAGTAAGCTCCTACGAGCAGTACTTC. It translates to CASSTRTSGRVSSYEQYF.

The sample holds one count of this clonotype. CDR3: CASSPDRAYQPQHF. The DNA of the CDR3 is TGTGCCAGCAGCCCTGACAGGGCCTATCAGCCCCAGCATTTT. The chain is built from TRBV6-2 or TRBV6-3 and TRBJ1-5; the match to TRBD1 covers 7 bases. Germline V gene data show CDR1 as MNHEY and CDR2 as SVGEGT. The CDR3 contains 14 residues. V shed 6 bases, J shed 5 bases, and the junction held 7 bases outside the gene matches.

This clonotype has a handful of counts. V usage is TRBV20-1 and J usage is TRBJ1-1; D unclear. CDR1 DFQATT and CDR2 SNEGSKA come from the germline V gene (reference sequence). The CDR3 has 11 residues. Trimming shortened V by 0 bases and J by 7 bases, and 6 bases separated the two germline ends. The CDR3 sequence: CSARDLDEAFF. The DNA of the CDR3 is TGCAGTGCTAGAGATTTAGATGAAGCTTTCTTT.

This clonotype has more than one count but fewer than ten. The chain is built from TRBV11-3 and TRBJ1-1, with a possible D match to TRBD1 (5 bases). The CDR3 totals 16 residues. Trimming took off 4 bases at V and 3 bases at J, with 18 bases between the two ends. Looked up from germline, CDR1 is SGHNT and CDR2 is YENEEA. As DNA, the CDR3 is TGTGCCAGCAGCTCCATCAGGGACCCGTTTGACACTGAAGCTTTCTTT. This gives the protein CASSSIRDPFDTEAFF.

In this sample, this clonotype turned up many times. The chain combines TRBV4-1 with TRBJ1-2, with TRBD1 identical over 7 bases. CDR3 length: 15 residues. V shed 1 base and J 7 bases; nucleotides not matched to a gene: 9. CDR1 and CDR2 from the germline V gene are MGHRA and YSYEKL. In DNA form, the CDR3 reads TGCGCCAGCAGCCAAGGATCAGGGGGTGGAGGTGGCTACACCTTC. It encodes CASSQGSGGGGGYTF.

This clonotype was observed a handful of times. The J gene is TRBJ2-4, the V gene TRBV4-1, with D unresolved. Trimming removed 8 bases at V and 3 bases at J, with 11 bases between. The CDR3 covers 13 residues. CDR1 is MGHRA and CDR2 is YSYEKL in the germline V gene. The DNA for the CDR3 is TGCGCCAGCTCAGGATTCAACAAAAACATTCAGTACTTC. Its protein is CASSGFNKNIQYF.

V is TRBV6-1 and J is TRBJ2-2, with 9 positions matching TRBD1. The CDR3 is 17 amino acids. The J segment lost 5 bases and the V segment lost 6 bases, leaving 13 bases of the junction unmatched. CDR1 is MNHNS, CDR2 SASEGT, per germline. The CDR3 DNA reads TGTGCCAGCAGAATATCCGGGACAGGGAGGAAGACCGGGGAGCTGTTTTTT. Translated, it gives CASRISGTGRKTGELFF.

The V call is TRBV28, the J call TRBJ2-7; 7 bases are shared with TRBD1. From germline, CDR1 is MDHEN and CDR2 SYDVKM. The CDR3 runs 13 residues. Trimming took 5 bases from V and 6 from J; bases not matched to a gene: 7. The DNA for the CDR3 is TGTGCCAGCAGTCCATTAGACAGGGTCGAGCAGTACTTC. This codes for CASSPLDRVEQYF. Using reference TRBV28 and TRBJ2-7 for the parts outside the CDR3, the full variable domain is DVKVTQSSRYLVKRTGEKVFLECVQDMDHENMFWYRQDPGLGLRLIYFSYDVKMKEKGDIPEGYSVSREKKERFSLILESASTNQTSMYLCASSPLDRVEQYFGPGTRLTVT.

This clonotype appeared many times. The chain carries TRBV29-1 and TRBJ2-2; 10 bases match TRBD1. The CDR3 runs 16 residues. The V gene end was trimmed by 4 bases and the J gene end by 5 bases; junction bases not matched to a gene: 10. Per the germline V gene, CDR1 is SQVTM and CDR2 is ANQGSEA. Written as DNA, the CDR3 is TGCAGCGTTGTAGGGACAGGGGCCTTTAGGACCGGGGAGCTGTTTTTT. It is translated as CSVVGTGAFRTGELFF.

This clonotype was seen a few times. This sequence joins TRBV5-5 and TRBJ1-2; D is undetermined. From germline, CDR1 is SGHKS and CDR2 YYEKEE (reference sequence). The CDR3 has 14 residues. Trimming left V 4 bases short and J 6 bases short, with 16 bases between. The CDR3 loop is CASSLNMGRDGYTF. Here the CDR3 DNA reads TGTGCCAGCAGCCTTAACATGGGCCGGGATGGCTACACCTTC.

CDR3 region: CASRAPGQAYEQYF. CDR3 in DNA: TGTGCCAGCAGGGCCCCGGGACAAGCCTACGAGCAGTACTTC. The chain employs TRBV28 and TRBJ2-7; D possibly corresponds to TRBD1 (6 bases). Trimming left V 6 bases short and J 2 bases short, with 14 bases between. This CDR3 has 14 amino acids. The germline V gene has CDR1 MDHEN and CDR2 SYDVKM.

The chain couples TRBV30 to TRBJ1-1; D uncertain. The germline V gene has CDR1 GTSNPN and CDR2 SVGIG (reference sequence). CDR3 size: 11 residues. The V and J ends lost 1 base and 7 bases respectively, with 7 bases between them. CDR3 amino acids: CAWSELHEAFF. CDR3 in DNA: TGTGCCTGGAGTGAGTTGCATGAAGCTTTCTTT.

This sequence joins TRBV29-1 and TRBJ1-2, with D perhaps TRBD1 (5 bases). With 6 bases removed from V and 7 bases from J, the gap between germline ends came to 27 bases. Germline assignment: CDR1 SQVTM and CDR2 ANQGSEA. The CDR3 has 16 amino acids. CDR3 in DNA: TGCAGCGTCCCTTGGGTTGGCGGACCAGGGACTCGTGGCTACACCTTC. Protein: CSVPWVGGPGTRGYTF.

This clonotype was observed a handful of times. The chain carries TRBV3-1 and TRBJ2-7; 8 nucleotides line up with TRBD1. Germline CDR1 and CDR2: LGHDT and YNNKEL (reference sequence). This CDR3 spans 15 amino acids. With 5 bases clipped from V and 3 bases from J, the junction kept 9 bases outside the gene matches. The CDR3 loop reads CASSLLGQVIYEQYF. In DNA, the CDR3 is TGTGCCAGCAGCTTGTTGGGACAGGTCATCTACGAGCAGTACTTC.

The V gene is TRBV20-1, the J gene TRBJ2-1; D gene unclear. From germline, CDR1 is DFQATT and CDR2 SNEGSKA (reference sequence). The CDR3 covers 16 residues. V lost 2 bases and J 0 bases, leaving 14 bases between the germline ends. The CDR3 region is CSARRSSASSYNEQFF. CDR3 nucleotides: TGCAGTGCTAGAAGGTCGAGCGCCAGCTCCTACAATGAGCAGTTCTTC.

The chain links TRBV6-5 to TRBJ1-1; D is unclear. The V gene's germline CDR1 is MNHEY and CDR2 SVGAGI. The CDR3 runs to 16 residues. V shed 2 bases and J shed 3 bases, with 16 bases lying between them. The CDR3 DNA is TGTGCCAGCAGTTACGGTGAGGTTCCGCAGGACACTGAAGCTTTCTTT. It is translated as CASSYGEVPQDTEAFF.

The table lists this clonotype with many counts. This chain connects TRBV15 to TRBJ1-1; 8 bases fit TRBD1. The CDR3 sequence is 16 residues long. V dropped 3 bases and J dropped 1; count of bases not matched to a gene: 7. In germline, CDR1 is LNHNV, CDR2 YYDKDF (reference sequence). The DNA for the CDR3 is TGTGCCACCAGCAGGGGGGGGACAGGAGGGAACACTGAAGCTTTCTTT. It translates to CATSRGGTGGNTEAFF.

The V and J genes are TRBV5-1 and TRBJ1-4; D possibly corresponds to TRBD1 (6 bases). Germline CDR1 reads SGHRS; CDR2 reads YFSETQ. The CDR3 has 15 residues. V dropped 3 bases and J dropped 7 bases, with 16 bases sitting between them. The CDR3 bases are TGCGCCAGCAGCTCCGGACAGCCGGGAGGTGAAAAACTGTTTTTT. This encodes CASSSGQPGGEKLFF.

This clonotype was found once. V gene TRBV7-9 combines with J gene TRBJ1-6; 8 nucleotides agree with TRBD1. The CDR3 is 16 residues long. CDR1 and CDR2 from the germline V gene are SEHNR and FQNEAQ (reference sequence). J was trimmed by 7 bases and V by 7 bases; bases with no gene match: 12. CDR3 in DNA: TGTGCCAGCACCGAGACAGGGGCGACGGGAAATTCACCCCTCCACTTT. Translation: CASTETGATGNSPLHF. Drawing the rest from reference TRBV7-9 and TRBJ1-6, the complete variable domain is DTGVSQNPRHKITKRGQNVTFRCDPISEHNRLYWYRQTLGQGPEFLTYFQNEAQLEKSRLLSDRFSAERPKGSFSTLEIQRTEQGDSAMYLCASTETGATGNSPLHFGNGTRLTVT.

This clonotype was found a few times. The V gene is TRBV7-2, the J gene TRBJ2-7; D gene ambiguous. CDR1 and CDR2 (germline): SGHTA, FQGNSA. Trimming shortened V by 0 bases and J by 3 bases, and 9 bases separated the two germline ends. The CDR3 sequence is 14 residues long. The CDR3 nucleotides read TGTGCCAGCAGCTTAGCGATCAACGGCTACGAGCAGTACTTC. Amino acid sequence: CASSLAINGYEQYF.

The chain joins TRBV5-1 to TRBJ2-3, with D possibly being TRBD2 (5 bases). The CDR3 contains 15 residues. V lost 0 bases and J 8 bases, leaving 16 bases between the germline ends. CDR1 SGHRS and CDR2 YFSETQ come from the germline V gene. The CDR3 nucleotides read TGCGCCAGCAGCTTGGAAGCAGGTGCAAGCGGTACGCAGTATTTT. Encoded protein: CASSLEAGASGTQYF.